A single sample gave rise to the 3 T cell receptor beta chains below, sequenced in a study of neoadjuvant nivolumab and ipilimumab in lung cancer. Profiling relied on immunoSEQ multiplex PCR, and the TCRdb table lists in-frame clones only, not all of them. The sample records approximately 20,000 clones, about 90% being singletons. This material consisted of peripheral blood, taken before neoadjuvant nivolumab, alone or with ipilimumab. All receptors derive from an adult with non-small cell lung cancer.

J is TRBJ1-4 and V is TRBV18, with a possible D match to TRBD1 (6 bases). The CDR3 covers 16 residues. The V end lost 3 bases, the J end lost 0 bases, and 11 bases lay between the germline ends. In germline, CDR1 is KGHSH, CDR2 LQKENI. The CDR3 loop is CASSPRQDTTNEKLFF. The DNA for the CDR3 is TGTGCCAGCTCACCCCGACAGGACACAACTAATGAAAAACTGTTTTTT.

This chain connects TRBV6-1 to TRBJ2-4; 7 bases align to TRBD1. Germline V lookup: CDR1 MNHNS, CDR2 SASEGT. Losses at the gene ends were 1 base for V and 9 bases for J; bases not matched to a gene: 0. This CDR3 has 12 amino acids. In nucleotides, the CDR3 is TGTGCCAGCAGTGAAGGACAGGGCATTCAGTACTTC. Amino acid sequence: CASSEGQGIQYF.

V usage is TRBV5-1 and J usage is TRBJ2-1; TRBD1 agrees at 10 bases. J was trimmed by 10 bases and V by 2 bases; bases with no gene match: 9. The CDR3 is 15 amino acids. CDR1 and CDR2 (germline): SGHRS, YFSETQ. Written as DNA, the CDR3 is TGCGCCAGCAGCTTCCAAACCGGGACAGGGGCCGAGCAGTTCTTC. This sequence encodes CASSFQTGTGAEQFF.